This T cell receptor beta chain was sequenced in a study of shared clonotypes between healthy human individuals (dated by TCRdb to 2020 to 2022). Concerning the study at large: The cohort included three men and two women between 18 and 49 years of age. For each donor, CD4 naive and CD4 memory were each given three plates, CD8 naive was given two plates, and CD8 memory was given one plate. To estimate repertoire size and how much clonotype sharing occurs between individuals, the study deeply sequenced the blood TCR repertoires of roughly 5 healthy adults. Different laboratories and diverse techniques were used to prepare libraries and sequence TCR repertoires, to increase sequencing depth and limit assay-specific biases. Each donor's leukapheresis produced roughly between roughly 0.85 and 9 billion PBMCs. Study-wide conclusions, independent of this receptor: Based on pairwise subsampling, the degree of clonotype sharing among donors was expected to be affected by sequencing depth. Sampling was limited to blood, and TCR repertoires in tissue likely differ from TCR repertoires in blood. Naive subsets generally had larger estimated clonotype richness than memory subsets. Incomplete sequencing was indicated by rarefaction of sorted-subset datasets, despite the large sequencing depth. The small number of donors limited the genetic and exposure-history diversity represented. About 5% of naive CD4, 3.5% of naive CD8, roughly 2.4% of memory CD4, and approximately 0.4% of memory CD8 clonotypes were shared across four donors. Higher generation probabilities were observed for clonotypes shared by all four sorted-subset donors than for non-shared clonotypes.

Using the deep immunoSEQ assay, multiplex PCR amplified TCR CDR3 regions from genomic DNA. Genomic DNA extracted from each cell subset was distributed evenly over all wells of several immunoSEQ 96-well plates, and each plate served as one replicate. For sorted subsets, around 200 ng genomic DNA, equal to 25,000 to 35,000 T cell genomes, was loaded into each replicate PCR. Purified libraries were measured with a Qubit 3.0 fluorometer, size-checked on a Bioanalyzer 2100, and measured again with the KAPA Library Quantification kit. Every immunoSEQ 96-well plate was sequenced on a dedicated single-read 150-cycle Illumina NextSeq 550 flow cell. As for the authors' bioinformatics: The immunoSEQ output contained only junctional sequences without quality scores, so filtering could not match that applied to full-length reads. Sequences were annotated with PyIR, a Python wrapper for IgBLAST v1.9, using IMGT germline references to assign V/J genes and CDR3. Reads with weak V/J assignments (E-value above 1e-6), missing CDR3, stop codons, out-of-frame junctions, or ambiguous translated residues were removed. V3J clonotypes were defined as sequences sharing the same inferred V gene, J gene, and CDR3 amino acid sequence. To compute the percentage overlap between repertoires, the number of shared unique clonotypes was divided by the size of the smaller repertoire. RTK rarefaction, the Chao1 estimator, and Recon v2.1 estimates of unobserved clonotypes were used to assess repertoire richness. For all TCRbeta clonotypes obtained by the gDNA method from a handful of donors, generation probabilities were computed with OLGA. TCRdb mirrors the immuneACCESS table, restricted to in-frame sequences. Some clones are absent from its copies; in checked studies, under half trace to an unresolved V gene, and the reason for the others is unknown. V and J calls plus clone size are reproduced from that table; the DNA served to infer D and trimming. The sample includes roughly 2.5 million clones, with more than 80% observed a single time. The ten largest clones add up to 0.13% to 0.15% of the sample.

Healthy HIV-negative adults with no recently reported acute infections or vaccinations were included as donors. Every donor was a Caucasian adult living in Nashville, Tennessee, USA. CD4+ T cells were enriched by magnetic negative selection, after which naive cells were positively selected on CD45RA and the negative fraction was taken as the memory subset. After blood collection by leukapheresis, PBMCs were isolated using Ficoll-Histopaque density gradient centrifugation and then cryopreserved in the vapor phase of liquid nitrogen. Analytical flow cytometry was used to check the purity and quantity of every magnetically sorted T cell population. Each sorted fraction had its genomic DNA isolated and then quantified by UV absorbance on a Nanodrop 2000c. In regard to this clone: Its antigen is still unknown. Per-nucleotide qualities are absent, and no much larger clonotype sits a single base away.

Looking up the germline V gene yields CDR1 KGHSH and CDR2 LQKENI. The CDR3, from cysteine to phenylalanine, totals 13 residues. This entry keeps only the CDR3 DNA: 39 bases, framed from base 1. V loses 4 bases of germline sequence and J loses 3 bases, and the interval between the two ends is 9 bases. The receptor was isolated from a man between 18 and 29 years old in good health. Material for sequencing was naive CD4+ T cells sorted from blood. The sample's cell subset or site label, decoded: CD45RA+ positively selected. The receptor chain draws on TRBV18 and TRBJ2-5; TRBD1 is perhaps the D gene, given 5 matching bases. The bases are TGTGCCAGCTCACGCAAGACAGAAGAGACCCAGTACTTC. The encoded protein is CASSRKTEETQYF.